This T cell receptor (beta chain) was found in a study of cytomegalovirus exposure and HLA in healthy donors. In the study overall: Previous work identified roughly 110 million unique TCR beta sequences from about 179 million T cells. Overall study results and limits: The study designated some 180 TCR beta chains cytomegalovirus-associated. The authors excluded some V segments, including TRBV6-2 and TRBV6-3, as indistinguishable. An analysis was carried out at a later point. It showed that HLA-associated TCR beta chains were more clonally expanded than equally common non-associated chains.

It was with 60 Vbeta and 13 Jbeta primers that the PCR ran. The repertoire was sequenced with immunoSEQ multiplex PCR; TCRdb's copy has only in-frame clones and lacks some. The table records approximately 150,000 clones, approximately 80% of them present only once. Regarding this clone: What it binds is unknown.

This CDR3 contains 13 residues. Germline CDR1 SNHLY, CDR2 FYNNEI. V lost 3 bases and J 4 bases, leaving 8 bases between the germline ends. The chain employs TRBV2 and TRBJ2-3; D is undetermined. This TCR derives from a woman under 30 in good health and CMV-seronegative. The sample taken for sequencing was PBMCs. DNA of the CDR3: TGTGCCAGCAGTGATTCTCCCCCAGATACGCAGTATTTT. It translates to CASSDSPPDTQYF. The full variable domain, completed using reference TRBV2 and TRBJ2-3, is EPEVTQTPSHQVTQMGQEVILRCVPISNHLYFYWYRQILGQKVEFLVSFYNNEISEKSEIFDDQFSVERPDGSNFTLKIRSTKLEDSAMYFCASSDSPPDTQYFGPGTRLTVL.